This entry is about one T cell receptor (beta chain). These data originate in a study of blood T cell repertoires in COVID-19. On the study more broadly: There were acute and convalescent COVID-19 samples, and they came from the United States, Italy and Spain. PBMCs, B-cell-depleted T cells, or T cells provided the cDNA or gDNA that made up the material.

Clones were read by immunoSEQ multiplex PCR, and TCRdb kept only the in-frame ones, dropping some. The data contain 200,000 to 250,000 clones, approximately 86% of them seen just once; the ten biggest clones take up roughly 10%. Germline V lookup: CDR1 SGHTA, CDR2 FQGTGA. This CDR3 contains 15 residues. J gave up 5 bases and V 5 bases, and 8 bases lay outside the gene matches. It was during active infection that Seattle patients were enrolled and then longitudinally followed. The sample taken for sequencing was peripheral blood. The receptor comes from a woman between 50 and 59 years old with COVID-19, enrolled during active disease. The J gene is TRBJ2-5, the V gene TRBV7-3; 10 bases match TRBD1. DNA of the CDR3: TGTGCCAGCAGCCCGACGGGACAGGGGAGGGAGACCCAGTACTTC. Its translation is CASSPTGQGRETQYF.